What follows describes a single TCR beta chain. These data belong to a study of blood T cells in healthy people across ages. Primers used in a second PCR of about 7 to 11 cycles were a sample-barcoded 5' primer and a J-beta primer mix. A minimum of 3 million CDR3-containing paired-end reads was obtained for each sample. TCRdb analysed the 5' RACE reads with MiXCR anew, one entry per CDR3 protein. The data show over 1.5 million distinct CDR3 sequences, just under 50% seen once. The CDR3 is 18 residues long. Per germline, CDR1 ENHRY and CDR2 SYGVKD. J lost 7 bases, V lost 10 bases, and 26 bases had no gene match.

The specimen sequenced was blood. The rearrangement links TRBV10-3 to TRBJ2-7, with 9 positions matching TRBD2. The TCR comes from a woman between 40 and 55 years old in good health. CDR3 DNA: TGTGCCAGCAGCATGGGCCTCCCCCTAGCGGGGCTTACGGAGGAGCAGTACTTC. Translation gives CASSMGLPLAGLTEEQYF.